Described below is a single T cell receptor beta chain sequence and its context. The specificity of this receptor is unknown. Per-base quality was not reported, and no clone a single base away is much larger than it. This entry is derived from a study of beta chain features in type 1 diabetes (dated 2018 in TCRdb). Concerning the study at large: Mean age, gender distribution, total cell number and subset yield were not different between patients and healthy donors. Across all samples, around 99 million sorted cells were examined, and cell number per subset correlated strongly with RNA yield. In the study, recently diagnosed type 1 diabetes patients and matched healthy donors were compared on the TCRB repertoires of their sorted circulating CD4+ T cell subsets. Whereas all 30 or so donors provided naive and central memory subsets, regulatory and stem cell-like memory subsets were isolated from just 8 patients and about eight healthy donors.

What the study reported, not specific to this receptor: HLA sub-analyses involved small numbers of individuals, so any influence of HLA type on TCRB rearrangement remained unresolved. Type 1 diabetes patients showed a moderate but significant shortening of TCRB CDR3 length in all four CD4+ subsets. Because cDNA was sequenced instead of genomic DNA, activated cells with high expression could be over-represented, although the groups did not differ in activation or CD3 levels. Shorter templates might be favored by PCR, yet because patient and control samples were amplified and corrected together, any such skew would affect both groups equally. The naive, central memory and regulatory TCRB repertoires appeared to resemble one another more closely among patients than among healthy donors. Patients with type 1 diabetes made fewer insertions and deleted more nucleotides at VDJ recombination sites, implying thymic rearrangement abnormalities.

Cut back by 6 bases and 2 bases, the V and J ends lie 6 bases apart. From a lookup of the germline V gene (reference sequence), CDR1 and CDR2 are MNHNY and SVGAGI. The CDR3 has 12 amino acids, counting the end cysteine and phenylalanine. Only the CDR3 DNA stays, 36 bases, in frame from base 1. Each donor gave one peripheral blood draw, averaging approximately 0.12 L, which was collected into heparinised tubes. Naive, central memory, regulatory and stem cell-like memory CD4+ T cells were sorted on a BD FACSAria II using a panel including CD45RO, CCR7, CD25, CD127, CD95 and CD27. All sorted populations exceeded 95% purity. PBMCs were isolated right away by Lymphoprep density gradient centrifugation and were stained directly, without culture. So that batch effects would be minimized, each experiment stained and sorted samples in pairs, pairing one healthy donor with one patient. All of the isolated RNA was reverse transcribed with the High Capacity cDNA Reverse Transcription Kit, so expressed TCRB transcripts were sequenced. Naive, central memory and regulatory T cell samples underwent deep immunoSEQ sequencing, averaging around 4 million total reads per sample. Sorted cells were lysed in RLT buffer, and RNA was extracted using DNase-treated RNeasy Micro or Mini kits according to cell number. Each cell subset was processed on its own to prevent cross-contamination, while patient and healthy donor samples were processed together. Using the immunoSEQ multiplex PCR, TCRB sequences were amplified from cDNA into 87-bp fragments spanning the CDR3 region. Amplicons were sequenced on the Illumina HiSeq platform. The original pipeline was this. PCR bias was computationally corrected using synthetic template baselines, reads within Hamming distance 2 were collapsed, and singletons that could not be merged were discarded. Reads were aligned to IMGT to assign V, D and J genes, CDR3 length, and insertions or deletions at six rearrangement sites. Within each subset, clonotype counts were normalized to sorted cell number, and only after that were true diversity and Gini coefficients computed with the tcR R package. The overlap coefficient, calculated on TCRB nucleotide sequences, was used to quantify repertoire sharing. Imported from immuneACCESS, the table was reduced by TCRdb to in-frame sequences with V and J called. These copies leave out some clones; in studies compared against another copy, an unresolved V gene accounts for under half, and the cause of the remainder is not known. D and trimming were read from the DNA, whereas the V and J calls and clone size are those reported in that table. The sample data list 150,000 or so clones, and roughly a tenth of these were observed just once. The ten biggest clones cover around 0.7% of the sample.

The sequence links TRBV6-6 to TRBJ2-3, with no D gene named confidently. The TCR comes from a young man in good health. The sample comprised central memory CD4+ T cells from blood. The nucleotide sequence is TGTGCCAGCAGCTATCTCACAGATACGCAGTATTTT. Its protein is CASSYLTDTQYF.